This T cell receptor beta chain is drawn from a study of T cell responses to AZD1222 COVID-19 vaccine listed by TCRdb under 2021. Describing the broader study: Because spike-specific TCR depth and breadth did not differ between the two schedules, AZD1222 recipients who got a second dose at roughly 4 weeks were pooled with those who got a second dose at roughly 12 weeks. A total of just over 230 trial participants underwent TCR sequencing, of whom nearly 210 had received two doses of AZD1222 and about 26 had received two doses of the MenACWY control vaccine. Enrollment into the trials was organized by age into subgroups of 18-55, 56-69 and 70-plus years, and those subgroups contained approximately 160, 26 and 62 TCR-sequenced participants, respectively. The investigation overall reported the following: Because no day 14 peak-response samples were available, the repertoires could be characterized only after the peak T cell response. Most participants were white British and females outnumbered males, and the authors suggested that clonal diversity may have been underestimated. Nearly half of unique spike-specific TCRs reportedly recognized epitopes outside regions mutated in the B.1.351 and B.1.1.7 variants. Only six AZD1222 recipients were SARS-CoV-2 seropositive at baseline, limiting conclusions about previously exposed vaccinees. The 56-69-year group was small, and its depth increase did not reach significance, likely because of low power. Vaccine-associated CD4 TCRs spanned the whole spike protein, with dominant responses in regions 160-218 and 743-854. Spike-specific TCR breadth and depth rose significantly after two AZD1222 doses compared with day 0 and with MenACWY recipients.

The CDR3 regions of human TCRbeta chains were analyzed by immunosequencing. As for how the authors treated the data: Repertoire TCRs were matched against a reference library of SARS-CoV-2-specific TCRs generated with the MIRA antigen-specificity platform. Breadth meant the fraction of unique TCRs that were SARS-CoV-2-associated, whereas depth meant the fraction of total T cells that were SARS-CoV-2-associated. Using the MIRA data, every spike-specific TCR was mapped to the spike region that the TCR reacted to and assigned to either a CD4 or a CD8 class. Log10-transformed breadth and depth values were compared by one-way ANOVA with Sidak's multiple comparisons tests. TCRdb took this table from immuneACCESS and kept in-frame rearrangements with V and J called. Such tables lack part of the clones; where checked against another copy, unresolved V genes explain under half of the gap, and the rest is unexplained. From that table come the V and J calls and clone size; the DNA was used to work out D and trimming. For this sample the table gives tens of thousands of clones, of which roughly 88% were detected only once. Around 5.8% of the sample is taken by the ten largest.

The CDR3 contains 14 residues, cysteine and phenylalanine counted. Only the CDR3 part of the read is kept: 42 bases, read in frame from the first base. A distance of 8 bases separates the germline ends of V and J, which lose 3 bases and 1 base respectively. The germline V gene sets CDR1 to SGHAT and CDR2 to FQNNGV. The time point label, as the study defines it: baseline before first vaccination. Samples from vaccinated people were obtained from the UK trials COV001 and COV002, which included a single-blind randomized controlled phase 2/3 trial of AZD1222 (ChAdOx1 nCoV-19) in healthy adults. Trial participant PBMC samples were collected at day 0 and day 28 after the second dose for TCRbeta chain sequencing. A word on this clone: This receptor's antigen is unknown. Within one base of it there is no much larger clone, and no base qualities were kept.

Sequences were derived from peripheral blood, sampled on day 0 of AZD1222 vaccination. Recombination linked TRBV11-2 to TRBJ2-3; there is no confident call for the D gene. The TCR was taken from an adult in good health. The CDR3 is CASSFLEGTDTQYF. The DNA sequence is given as TGTGCCAGCAGCTTTCTCGAAGGCACAGATACGCAGTATTTT.